The T cell receptor beta chain described here comes from a study of cytomegalovirus exposure and HLA in healthy donors. Both 60 Vbeta primers and 13 Jbeta primers went into the PCR. The repertoire was sequenced with immunoSEQ multiplex PCR; TCRdb's copy has only in-frame clones and lacks some. The table records about 130,000 clones, roughly 80% of them present only once. CDR3 length: 17 amino acids. CDR1 is MNHNS, CDR2 SASEGT, per germline. V was trimmed by 2 bases and J by 6 bases, leaving 17 bases between them. Sequencing was performed on PBMCs. The chain uses TRBV6-1 and TRBJ1-6; no definite D call. This clonotype was obtained from a young man in good health and CMV-seropositive. As DNA, the CDR3 is TGTGCCAGCAGTGAATGGGCAGAACTGAGACCTAATTCACCCCTCCACTTT. Protein: CASSEWAELRPNSPLHF.